The 24 T cell receptor beta chains reported below all come from one sample, sequenced in a study of beta chain features in type 1 diabetes. The whole isolated RNA underwent reverse transcription, so sequencing captured expressed TCRB transcripts. TCRdb's copy holds only in-frame clones and misses some; the assay was immunoSEQ multiplex PCR. The sample holds some 500,000 clones, more than 9.5% seen once. The material sequenced was naive CD4+ T cells from blood. These receptors were collected from a woman in her late teens or twenties in good health.

This chain uses TRBV6-5 with TRBJ1-2; no definite D call. Germline CDR1 and CDR2: MNHEY and SVGAGI. V was shortened by 6 bases and J by 0 bases, with 14 bases between the two germline ends. The CDR3 is made up of 15 amino acids. The CDR3 region has the DNA TGTGCCAGCAGGCACCCCTATAGGGCTAACTATGGCTACACCTTC. Translating it yields CASRHPYRANYGYTF.

There are a few counts of this clone. This chain links TRBV7-9 with TRBJ2-4; 10 bases are shared with TRBD1. The CDR3 totals 15 residues. Germline V CDR1 and CDR2: SEHNR, FQNEAQ (reference sequence). J was trimmed by 8 bases and V by 0 bases; bases with no gene match: 4. CDR3 residues: CASSLATGGADIQYF. CDR3 bases: TGTGCCAGCAGCTTAGCGACAGGGGGCGCGGACATTCAGTACTTC.

The V and J genes are TRBV7-9 and TRBJ2-5; D not resolved. This CDR3 region has 13 residues. V lost 0 bases and J lost 5, with 7 bases in between. CDR1 and CDR2 (germline): SEHNR, FQNEAQ (reference sequence). CDR3 protein: CASSLAGSETQYF. CDR3 DNA: TGTGCCAGCAGCTTAGCGGGATCTGAGACCCAGTACTTC.

This clone has just a few counts. J is TRBJ1-3 and V is TRBV30; D is unclear. Trimming took off 7 bases at V and 9 bases at J, with 10 bases between the two ends. CDR3 size: 10 residues. Per the germline V gene, CDR1 is GTSNPN and CDR2 is SVGIG (reference sequence). CDR3 region: CALVGSTIYF. CDR3 nucleotides: TGTGCCTTGGTCGGGAGCACCATATATTTT.

CDR3 protein: CSVTPGREQYF. CDR3 DNA: TGCAGTGTAACGCCCGGGCGCGAGCAGTACTTC. This chain connects TRBV20-1 to TRBJ2-7; D uncertain. V lost 7 bases to trimming and J lost 6 bases, with 13 bases between them. The CDR3 runs to 11 residues. Germline CDR1 reads DFQATT; CDR2 reads SNEGSKA (reference sequence).

The chain joins TRBV4-1 to TRBJ1-5; 9 nucleotides line up with TRBD1. V was clipped by 6 bases and J by 6 bases; unmatched bases: 6. The CDR3 has 14 amino acids. CDR1 and CDR2 (germline): MGHRA, YSYEKL. CDR3 bases: TGCGCCAGCAGACTACAGGGGGCCGGTCAGCCCCAGCATTTT. This encodes CASRLQGAGQPQHF.

This clone was recorded a few times. This chain links TRBV19 with TRBJ2-5; D possibly uses TRBD1 or TRBD2 (6 bases each). This CDR3 comprises 12 residues. V was clipped by 5 bases and J by 4 bases, with 8 bases between them. CDR1 and CDR2 from the germline V gene are LNHDA and SQIVND (reference sequence). CDR3 amino acids: CASSGGGETQYF. CDR3 in DNA: TGTGCCAGTAGTGGAGGGGGAGAGACCCAGTACTTC.

The V call is TRBV14, the J call TRBJ2-7; D gene ambiguous. The germline gives CDR1 SGHDN, CDR2 FVKESK. This CDR3 is 11 amino acids long. The ends were cut back, 3 bases at V and 4 bases at J, with 4 bases in the middle. CDR3 nucleotide sequence: TGTGCCAGCAGCCACGGGTACGAGCAGTACTTC. Translation: CASSHGYEQYF.

The chain employs TRBV6-6 and TRBJ2-5, with 7 bases lining up with TRBD1. Germline V CDR1 and CDR2: MNHNY, SVGAGI (reference sequence). CDR3 length: 16 amino acids. Unmatched junction bases numbered 6, after V lost 0 bases and J lost 2 bases. The CDR3 DNA reads as TGTGCCAGCAGTTACTCGACTGGGACAGTACAAGAGACCCAGTACTTC. Translated: CASSYSTGTVQETQYF.

The gene calls are TRBV29-1 and TRBJ1-1; no definite D call. Between the trimmed V and J ends, which lost 4 bases and 7 bases, there was a span of 16 bases. There are 13 residues in the CDR3. Germline lookup yields CDR1 SQVTM and CDR2 ANQGSEA. CDR3: CSVVDGRMGEAFF. CDR3 DNA sequence: TGCAGCGTTGTCGACGGGAGGATGGGTGAAGCTTTCTTT.

The sample holds a few counts of this clone. CDR3 region: CASSSGLNYEQYF. The CDR3 DNA sequence: TGTGCCAGCAGCTCGGGACTAAACTACGAGCAGTACTTC. This chain uses TRBV9 with TRBJ2-7; 7 bases are a match to TRBD2. V dropped 4 bases and J dropped 3; count of bases not matched to a gene: 4. Looked up from germline, CDR1 is SGDLS and CDR2 is YYNGEE. The CDR3 covers 13 residues.

J is TRBJ2-7 and V is TRBV29-1, with 7 nucleotides matching TRBD1. This CDR3 spans 13 amino acids. J was trimmed by 5 bases and V by 6 bases; bases with no gene match: 10. Germline lookup yields CDR1 SQVTM and CDR2 ANQGSEA. CDR3 region: CSVGPDRDHEQYF. CDR3 sequence (DNA): TGCAGCGTCGGTCCCGACAGGGACCACGAGCAGTACTTC.

The rearrangement uses TRBV7-9 and TRBJ2-5; 8 bases match TRBD1. This CDR3 has 14 residues. V dropped 3 bases and J dropped 0; count of bases not matched to a gene: 0. Germline assignment: CDR1 SEHNR and CDR2 FQNEAQ (reference sequence). This CDR3 reads CASSLDRDQETQYF. The CDR3 coding sequence is TGTGCCAGCAGCTTGGACAGGGACCAAGAGACCCAGTACTTC.

The chain has TRBV2 and TRBJ2-1; 7 positions agree with TRBD2. The V gene end was trimmed by 7 bases and the J gene end by 5 bases; junction bases not matched to a gene: 17. This CDR3 contains 17 residues. Germline loops: CDR1 SNHLY, CDR2 FYNNEI. For the CDR3, the DNA is TGTGCCAGCATCCTCGGAGTTGGGGGACTACTGAACAATGAGCAGTTCTTC. This codes for CASILGVGGLLNNEQFF.

This clone was observed a handful of times. The chain links TRBV14 to TRBJ1-2; D is unclear. Germline CDR1 and CDR2: SGHDN and FVKESK. Between the trimmed V and J ends, which lost 2 bases and 4 bases, there was a span of 8 bases. This CDR3 comprises 13 residues. The DNA of the CDR3 is TGTGCCAGCAGCCAATATCCTTTCTATGGCTACACCTTC. It encodes CASSQYPFYGYTF.

This sequence joins TRBV28 and TRBJ2-7; 8 bases are a match to TRBD1. V lost 4 bases to trimming and J lost 3 bases; unmatched junction nucleotides: 8. The CDR3 sequence is 15 residues long. CDR1 and CDR2 from the germline V gene are MDHEN and SYDVKM. This CDR3 is CASSSSGTGFYEQYV. The CDR3 DNA follows: TGTGCCAGCAGTTCCTCCGGGACAGGTTTCTACGAGCAGTACGTC.

This clone occurred many times. The genes are TRBV9 and TRBJ2-7; D is uncertain. The CDR3 is made up of 13 amino acids. The V gene's germline CDR1 is SGDLS and CDR2 YYNGEE. V lost 5 bases, J lost 2 bases, and 11 bases lay in between. CDR3 nucleotide sequence: TGTGCCAGCAGTTTGGGTGGGACCTACGAGCAGTACTTC. It yields the protein CASSLGGTYEQYF.

The chain uses TRBV4-3 and TRBJ2-3; D call uncertain. V was trimmed by 3 bases and J by 4 bases, leaving 14 bases between them. Germline-derived CDR1 and CDR2 are LGHNA and YSLEER. The CDR3 totals 15 residues. The CDR3 DNA reads as TGCGCCAGCAGCCACGTCTGGGGTCGGTCAGATACGCAGTATTTT. This gives the protein CASSHVWGRSDTQYF.

This clone was seen a handful of times. This chain links TRBV7-2 with TRBJ1-6; TRBD1 agrees at 9 bases. Germline V gene sequence: CDR1 SGHTA, CDR2 FQGNSA. The CDR3 has 16 residues. V lost 2 bases and J lost 9; bases outside the gene matches: 8. The CDR3 here is CASSLSGTGRASPLHF. CDR3 nucleotides: TGTGCCAGCAGCTTATCAGGGACAGGGCGGGCTTCACCCCTCCACTTT.

This clone was seen more than once but under ten times. The genes are TRBV11-2 and TRBJ2-3; 7 bases align to TRBD2. Germline loops: CDR1 SGHAT, CDR2 FQNNGV. CDR3 size: 17 residues. Unmatched junction bases numbered 11, after V lost 5 bases and J lost 0 bases. The CDR3 bases are TGTGCCAGCAGCCTAAACAGCGGGGCTGGGAGCACAGATACGCAGTATTTT. Protein product: CASSLNSGAGSTDTQYF.

This chain links TRBV11-2 with TRBJ2-5, with 7 bases identical to TRBD1. Losses at the gene ends were 4 bases for V and 3 bases for J; bases not matched to a gene: 11. In germline, CDR1 is SGHAT, CDR2 FQNNGV. The CDR3 is 16 amino acids. The CDR3 protein is CASSSRGYRGEETQYF. The CDR3 region has the DNA TGTGCCAGCAGCTCCCGAGGATACAGGGGCGAAGAGACCCAGTACTTC.

This clone has a handful of counts. This rearrangement joins TRBV7-8 to TRBJ2-1; D is uncertain. The V end was cut by 1 base, the J end by 4 bases, with 5 bases between. This CDR3 has 13 amino acids. Germline loops: CDR1 SGHVS, CDR2 FQNEAQ. CDR3 nucleotide sequence: TGTGCCAGCAGCTTAGACTCTTACAATGAGCAGTTCTTC. It specifies CASSLDSYNEQFF.

The genes are TRBV4-1 and TRBJ2-1; TRBD2 matches 11 bases. CDR1 and CDR2 (germline): MGHRA, YSYEKL. The CDR3 sequence is 12 residues long. J was trimmed by 13 bases and V by 5 bases; bases with no gene match: 4. DNA for the CDR3: TGCGCCAGCAGCAAGGGGACTAGCGGACAGTTCTTC. As protein: CASSKGTSGQFF.

The sample holds a few counts of this clone. CDR3 coding DNA: TGTGCCAGTAGGGGCGCGGATACGCAGTATTTT. This encodes CASRGADTQYF. The genes are TRBV19 and TRBJ2-3; D unclear. The CDR3 has 11 residues. Looked up from germline, CDR1 is LNHDA and CDR2 is SQIVND (reference sequence). Between the trimmed V and J ends, which lost 6 bases and 6 bases, there was a span of 7 bases.